These 18 T cell receptor beta chains came from one sample sequenced in a study of blood T cell repertoires in COVID-19. The table came from immunoSEQ multiplex PCR; TCRdb's copy has only in-frame clones and leaves some out. The table shows around 100,000 clones, with less than 90% occurring only once. Material: peripheral blood. The receptors were gathered from a man aged 70-80 years with active or convalescent COVID-19.

This sequence joins TRBV28 and TRBJ1-2; D is perhaps TRBD1 (6 bases). Germline CDR1 is MDHEN and CDR2 is SYDVKM. The CDR3 spans 15 residues. Trimming stripped 5 bases from V and 4 bases from J, with 17 bases between. CDR3 loop: CASSPPQGMSYGYTF. CDR3 sequence (DNA): TGTGCCAGCAGTCCACCGCAGGGGATGAGCTATGGCTACACCTTC.

The rearrangement links TRBV3-1 (or the pseudogene TRBV3-2) to TRBJ2-7; 10 positions agree with TRBD1. With V trimmed by 1 base and J by 6 bases, 3 bases remained unmatched. This CDR3 region has 14 residues. Germline-derived CDR1 and CDR2 are LGHDT and YNNKEL (reference sequence). This CDR3 is CASSQGTGGFEQYF. CDR3 nucleotides: TGTGCCAGCAGCCAAGGGACAGGGGGTTTCGAGCAGTACTTC.

The rearrangement links TRBV5-1 to TRBJ1-1, with D possibly TRBD1 on 6 matching bases. CDR3 length: 14 residues. CDR1 is SGHRS, CDR2 YFSETQ, per germline. V lost 4 bases and J lost 3, with 13 bases in between. The CDR3: CASSPTSGDTEAFF. The CDR3 nucleotides read TGCGCCAGCAGCCCCACTTCAGGGGACACTGAAGCTTTCTTT.

The chain combines TRBV6-5 with TRBJ2-7; 9 bases are a match to TRBD1. The CDR3 has 12 amino acids. J was trimmed by 6 bases and V by 6 bases; bases with no gene match: 3. Looked up from germline, CDR1 is MNHEY and CDR2 is SVGAGI. CDR3 bases: TGTGCCAGCAGGGGGACAGGGTTCGAGCAGTACTTC. This sequence encodes CASRGTGFEQYF.

The chain employs TRBV9 and TRBJ2-2; 14 bases agree with TRBD2. Germline-derived CDR1 and CDR2 are SGDLS and YYNGEE. V lost 3 bases and J lost 6; bases outside the gene matches: 1. The CDR3 runs to 15 residues. The chain's CDR3 is CASSATSGGAGELFF. The CDR3 DNA sequence: TGTGCCAGCAGCGCGACTAGCGGGGGGGCCGGGGAGCTGTTTTTT.

The chain carries TRBV5-1 and TRBJ2-5, with 11 bases matching TRBD2. This CDR3 has 16 residues. Germline V gene sequence: CDR1 SGHRS, CDR2 YFSETQ. After removal of 1 base from V and 4 bases from J, the junction contained 6 bases not matched to a gene. CDR3 bases: TGCGCCAGCAGCTTGACTAGCGGGGGCCTAAGAGAGACCCAGTACTTC. Protein: CASSLTSGGLRETQYF.

The chain links TRBV4-2 to TRBJ2-4, with D tentatively TRBD1 (6 bases). V lost 0 bases and J lost 0, with 18 bases in between. Germline CDR1 and CDR2: LGHNA and YNFKEQ. CDR3 size: 19 residues. This chain's CDR3 is CASSQDRGGSDLAKNIQYF. The CDR3, as DNA: TGTGCCAGCAGCCAAGACAGGGGCGGCAGTGATCTAGCCAAAAACATTCAGTACTTC.

V is TRBV24-1 and J is TRBJ1-2; 12 nucleotides align to TRBD1. The ends lost 4 bases at V and 8 bases at J; junction bases unmatched: 7. This CDR3 is built from 15 residues. Germline loops: CDR1 KGHDR, CDR2 SFDVKD. CDR3 sequence: CATSDPGQGASGYTF. In DNA, the CDR3 is TGTGCCACCAGTGACCCGGGACAGGGGGCCTCGGGCTACACCTTC.

The chain carries TRBV12-3 or TRBV12-4 and TRBJ1-5; D unclear. V lost 7 bases and J lost 7, with 14 bases in between. The CDR3 has 13 amino acids. DNA of the CDR3: TGTGCCAGCACCCCGGGAGGGCGGCAGCCCCAGCATTTT. It translates to CASTPGGRQPQHF.

The rearrangement links TRBV28 to TRBJ1-2; perhaps TRBD1 as D (5 bases). The CDR3 has 14 residues. With 3 bases removed from V and 4 bases from J, the gap between germline ends came to 12 bases. Germline CDR1 reads MDHEN; CDR2 reads SYDVKM. As DNA, the CDR3 is TGTGCCAGCAGTTTCTACTCAGGGCCCTATGGCTACACCTTC. It translates to CASSFYSGPYGYTF.

This clone occurred a few times. The chain links TRBV2 to TRBJ1-1; a possible D gene is TRBD1 (5 bases). Germline CDR1 and CDR2: SNHLY and FYNNEI. The CDR3 has 12 amino acids. The ends were cut back, 3 bases at V and 12 bases at J, with 14 bases in the middle. The CDR3 is CASSEEGLIPFF. In DNA form, the CDR3 reads TGTGCCAGCAGTGAGGAGGGGCTTATACCTTTCTTT. The variable domain in full, with the rest retrieved from reference TRBV2 and TRBJ1-1, is EPEVTQTPSHQVTQMGQEVILRCVPISNHLYFYWYRQILGQKVEFLVSFYNNEISEKSEIFDDQFSVERPDGSNFTLKIRSTKLEDSAMYFCASSEEGLIPFFGQGTRLTVV.

The V and J genes are TRBV28 and TRBJ1-6, with 7 bases that match TRBD1. Trimming removed 2 bases from V and 1 base from J; junction bases left unmatched: 5. Germline V CDR1 and CDR2: MDHEN, SYDVKM. The CDR3 extends over 17 amino acids. The CDR3 spells CASSLGDRVSYNSPLHF. In DNA form, the CDR3 reads TGTGCCAGCAGTTTAGGAGACAGGGTGTCCTATAATTCACCCCTCCACTTT.

The chain joins TRBV18 to TRBJ1-5, with D maybe TRBD1 (5 bases). The CDR3 sequence is 16 residues long. Germline loops: CDR1 KGHSH, CDR2 LQKENI. V lost 3 bases and J lost 0, with 12 bases in between. The CDR3 bases are TGTGCCAGCTCACCCCAGGGCCGTAATAGCAATCAGCCCCAGCATTTT. Its translation: CASSPQGRNSNQPQHF.

The chain recombines TRBV18 with TRBJ1-3, with D possibly matching TRBD1 (6 bases). This CDR3 comprises 15 residues. Germline assignment: CDR1 KGHSH and CDR2 LQKENI. The germline V and J ends were trimmed by 5 bases and 4 bases, with 15 bases remaining between them. CDR3 in amino acids: CASSTAQGLGNTIYF. DNA for the CDR3: TGTGCCAGCTCAACGGCCCAGGGGCTCGGAAACACCATATATTTT.

V usage is TRBV5-6 and J usage is TRBJ1-3; 10 nucleotides agree with TRBD1. The CDR3 consists of 16 residues. CDR1 SGHDT and CDR2 YYEEEE come from the germline V gene. V shed 4 bases and J 4 bases; nucleotides not matched to a gene: 8. CDR3 loop: CASSPTGGRGGNTIYF. DNA of the CDR3: TGTGCCAGCAGCCCGACAGGGGGCCGAGGAGGAAACACCATATATTTT.

The chain has TRBV12-3 or TRBV12-4 and TRBJ1-4, with D possibly matching TRBD1 (6 bases). The CDR3 covers 11 residues. Trimming took off 7 bases at V and 8 bases at J, with 8 bases between the two ends. The CDR3 nucleotides are TGTGCCAGCATGGGGGCGGAAAAACTGTTTTTT. Encoded protein: CASMGAEKLFF.

V and J are TRBV14 and TRBJ2-1; TRBD2 matches at 7 bases. After removal of 4 bases from V and 0 bases from J, the junction contained 6 bases not matched to a gene. Germline V gives CDR1 SGHDN, CDR2 FVKESK. This CDR3 is 16 amino acids long. In DNA, the CDR3 is TGTGCCAGCAGCCGCGACGGGGGGAGCTCCTACAATGAGCAGTTCTTC. Residues: CASSRDGGSSYNEQFF.

This chain joins TRBV12-5 and TRBJ2-3, with D possibly matching TRBD1 (5 bases). From germline, CDR1 is LGHNT and CDR2 FRNRAP. The CDR3 contains 13 residues. Trimming cost V 6 bases and J 1 base, with 8 bases left between them. The CDR3 here is CASGAQGTDTQYF. DNA for the CDR3: TGTGCTAGTGGGGCACAGGGCACAGATACGCAGTATTTT. Supplemented by reference TRBV12-5 and TRBJ2-3, the full variable domain reads DARVTQTPRHKVTEMGQEVTMRCQPILGHNTVFWYRQTMMQGLELLAYFRNRAPLDDSGMPKDRFSAEMPDATLATLKIQPSEPRDSAVYFCASGAQGTDTQYFGPGTRLTVL.